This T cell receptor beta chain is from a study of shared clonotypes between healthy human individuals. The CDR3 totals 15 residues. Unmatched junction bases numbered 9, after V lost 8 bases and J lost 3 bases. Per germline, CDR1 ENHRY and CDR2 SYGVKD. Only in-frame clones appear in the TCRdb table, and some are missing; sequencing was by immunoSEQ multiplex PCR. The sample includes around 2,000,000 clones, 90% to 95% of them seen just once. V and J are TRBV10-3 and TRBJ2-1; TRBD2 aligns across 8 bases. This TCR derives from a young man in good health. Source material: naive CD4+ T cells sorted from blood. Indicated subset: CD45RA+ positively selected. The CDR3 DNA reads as TGTGCCATCCAAGGTAGCGGGGAGGACTACAATGAGCAGTTCTTC. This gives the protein CAIQGSGEDYNEQFF.